The rows below give T cell receptor beta chains drawn from one sample of a study of blood T cell repertoires in COVID-19. Only in-frame clones appear in the TCRdb table, and some are missing; sequencing was by immunoSEQ multiplex PCR. Of approximately 120,000 clones in the sample, 75% to 90% are singletons; the top ten hold about 3.3%. Specimen: peripheral blood. Every receptor here comes from a woman older than 75 with COVID-19, enrolled during active disease. CDR3s include the opening cysteine and the closing phenylalanine or tryptophan. A D gene is named only where the DNA matches it firmly. Expanded clones are given a class, and other clones once, few, many or no size at all.

J gene: TRBJ2-7; clone size: .; CDR3 length: 11; D gene: .; V gene: TRBV10-2; CDR3 protein: CASSDMYEQYF; CDR3 DNA: TGCGCCAGCAGTGATATGTATGAGCAGTACTTC
J gene: TRBJ1-6; clone size: .; CDR3 length: 16; D gene: .; V gene: TRBV5-1; CDR3 protein: CASSLDRGMYNSPLHF; CDR3 DNA: TGCGCCAGCAGCTTAGACCGGGGGATGTATAATTCACCCCTCCACTTT
J gene: TRBJ2-1; clone size: .; CDR3 length: 15; D gene: TRBD2; V gene: TRBV4-3; CDR3 protein: CASSTAGGPNNEQFF; CDR3 DNA: TGCGCCAGCAGCACCGCGGGAGGGCCGAACAATGAGCAGTTCTTC
J gene: TRBJ1-1; clone size: .; CDR3 length: 16; D gene: .; V gene: TRBV9; CDR3 protein: CASSVEEAGSNTEAFF; CDR3 DNA: TGTGCCAGCAGCGTAGAGGAGGCAGGCTCTAACACTGAAGCTTTCTTT
J gene: TRBJ2-1; clone size: .; CDR3 length: 13; D gene: .; V gene: TRBV9; CDR3 protein: CASSVGTSNEQFF; CDR3 DNA: TGTGCCAGCAGCGTAGGGACTTCCAATGAGCAGTTCTTC
J gene: TRBJ1-1; clone size: .; CDR3 length: 16; D gene: .; V gene: TRBV7-2; CDR3 protein: CASSLARTALNTEAFF; CDR3 DNA: TGTGCCAGCAGCTTAGCGAGGACAGCATTGAACACTGAAGCTTTCTTT
J gene: TRBJ1-5; clone size: medium-sized; CDR3 length: 13; D gene: .; V gene: TRBV24-1; CDR3 protein: CATSDGRNQPQHF; CDR3 DNA: TGTGCCACCAGTGATGGGAGGAATCAGCCCCAGCATTTT
J gene: TRBJ2-1; clone size: .; CDR3 length: 15; D gene: TRBD2; V gene: TRBV28; CDR3 protein: CASSLPGLGYNEQFF; CDR3 DNA: TGTGCCAGCAGTTTGCCAGGACTAGGATACAATGAGCAGTTCTTC
J gene: TRBJ1-6; clone size: few; CDR3 length: 17; D gene: .; V gene: TRBV13; CDR3 protein: CASSQGGGGHFNSPLHF; CDR3 DNA: TGTGCCAGCAGCCAAGGGGGGGGAGGACACTTTAATTCACCCCTCCACTTT
J gene: TRBJ2-1; clone size: once; CDR3 length: 17; D gene: TRBD2; V gene: TRBV5-1; CDR3 protein: CASSPTGTSGNYDEQFF; CDR3 DNA: TGCGCCAGCAGCCCCACGGGGACTAGCGGGAACTACGATGAGCAGTTCTTC
J gene: TRBJ2-5; clone size: .; CDR3 length: 14; D gene: TRBD1; V gene: TRBV7-2; CDR3 protein: CASSPGTVQETQYF; CDR3 DNA: TGTGCCAGCAGCCCTGGGACAGTTCAAGAGACCCAGTACTTC